What follows are 27 T cell receptor beta chains derived from one specimen sequenced in a study of shared clonotypes between healthy human individuals. Sequenced by immunoSEQ multiplex PCR; TCRdb stores in-frame clones only, minus some. The repertoire holds some 2.4 million clones, with approximately 93% as singletons. The sequencing input was naive CD4+ T cells from PBMCs. Sample subset: CD45RA+ positively selected. The receptors stem from a man between 18 and 29 years old in good health. Some clones in this sample may be carry-over from other donors' samples.

The chain employs TRBV7-8 and TRBJ2-1; D call uncertain. CDR1 SGHVS and CDR2 FQNEAQ come from the germline V gene. The CDR3 contains 14 residues. V lost 4 bases and J lost 1, with 8 bases in between. The DNA for the CDR3 is TGTGCCAGCAGCTCGATGGGTTCCTACAATGAGCAGTTCTTC. It yields the protein CASSSMGSYNEQFF.

The chain has TRBV7-2 and TRBJ1-2; D is undetermined. Germline values: CDR1 SGHTA, CDR2 FQGNSA. The CDR3 is 14 residues long. Trimming removed 5 bases at V and 8 bases at J, with 18 bases between. CDR3 DNA sequence: TGTGCCAGCAGCCCGGACCGGATCCGCGGGGGCTACACCTTC. It yields the protein CASSPDRIRGGYTF.

J is TRBJ2-1 and V is TRBV18; 7 bases match TRBD2. The CDR3 is 16 amino acids. V was clipped by 0 bases and J by 5 bases; unmatched bases: 7. Germline CDR1 reads KGHSH; CDR2 reads LQKENI. The CDR3 loop is CASSPPKGGSDNEQFF. The CDR3, as DNA: TGTGCCAGCTCACCACCGAAGGGCGGGAGCGACAATGAGCAGTTCTTC.

This clone was counted between two and nine times. Other DNA sequences within the sample encode an identical CDR3. V is TRBV11-3 and J is TRBJ2-2; no reliable D call. Germline V gene sequence: CDR1 SGHNT, CDR2 YENEEA. The CDR3 consists of 12 residues. V shed 2 bases and J shed 5 bases, with 3 bases lying between them. As DNA, the CDR3 is TGTGCCAGCAGCTTAAGTACCGGGGAGCTGTTTTTT. As protein: CASSLSTGELFF.

This clone occurred a few times. The CDR3 loop is CAWSGQSKREKLFF. For the CDR3, the DNA is TGTGCCTGGAGTGGGCAGTCGAAAAGGGAAAAACTGTTTTTT. This sequence joins TRBV30 and TRBJ1-4, with D uncertain. CDR1 and CDR2 from the germline V gene are GTSNPN and SVGIG (reference sequence). V lost 1 base to trimming and J lost 8 bases, with 14 bases between them. The length of the CDR3 is 14 residues. Complete variable domain (other parts from reference TRBV30 and TRBJ1-4): SQTIHQWPATLVQPVGSPLSLECTVEGTSNPNLYWYRQAAGRGLQLLFYSVGIGQISSEVPQNLSASRPQDRQFILSSKKLLLSDSGFYLCAWSGQSKREKLFFGSGTQLSVL.

The genes are TRBV5-4 and TRBJ2-3, with unresolved D. This CDR3 is 14 amino acids long. V dropped 3 bases and J dropped 3 bases, with 11 bases sitting between them. Germline assignment: CDR1 SGHNT and CDR2 YYREEE (reference sequence). Written as DNA, the CDR3 is TGTGCCAGCAGCTCACCCATGGGGACAGATACGCAGTATTTT. This sequence encodes CASSSPMGTDTQYF. The variable domain in full, completed from reference TRBV5-4 and TRBJ2-3, reads ETGVTQSPTHLIKTRGQQVTLRCSSQSGHNTVSWYQQALGQGPQFIFQYYREEENGRGNFPPRFSGLQFPNYSSELNVNALELDDSALYLCASSSPMGTDTQYFGPGTRLTVL.

The rearrangement joins TRBV5-4 to TRBJ2-2, with D perhaps matching TRBD1 (6 bases). V was pared by 3 bases and J by 5 bases, with 17 bases between. The CDR3 runs to 16 residues. Germline CDR1 and CDR2: SGHNT and YYREEE (reference sequence). CDR3 in DNA: TGTGCCAGCAGCTCCCCGACAGGAGGCCTTACCGGGGAGCTGTTTTTT. It is translated as CASSSPTGGLTGELFF. The full variable domain, rest sourced from reference TRBV5-4 and TRBJ2-2, is ETGVTQSPTHLIKTRGQQVTLRCSSQSGHNTVSWYQQALGQGPQFIFQYYREEENGRGNFPPRFSGLQFPNYSSELNVNALELDDSALYLCASSSPTGGLTGELFFGEGSRLTVL.

The V call is TRBV7-6, the J call TRBJ2-1, with D tentatively TRBD2 (6 bases). The CDR3 extends over 18 amino acids. The V gene's germline CDR1 is SGHVS and CDR2 FNYEAQ. The ends were cut back, 3 bases at V and 6 bases at J, with 24 bases in the middle. CDR3 sequence (DNA): TGTGCCAGCAGCTTGACGACTAGACCCACCCGCCGGGGCAATGAGCAGTTCTTC. Residues: CASSLTTRPTRRGNEQFF.

The chain couples TRBV4-3 to TRBJ1-2; 8 bases are shared with TRBD1. CDR1 and CDR2 (germline): LGHNA, YSLEER. The length of the CDR3 is 15 residues. V gave up 0 bases and J gave up 7 bases; unmatched junction bases: 7. The DNA of the CDR3 is TGCGCCAGCAGCCAAGATAGGCGGACAGGGATTGGCTACACCTTC. This encodes CASSQDRRTGIGYTF.

With respect to this clone: This sample includes further DNA sequences coding for the same CDR3. This chain connects TRBV18 to TRBJ2-7; no clear D gene. This CDR3 is built from 16 residues. Germline assignment: CDR1 KGHSH and CDR2 LQKENI. V was shortened by 0 bases and J by 0 bases, with 12 bases between the two germline ends. CDR3 nucleotide sequence: TGTGCCAGCTCACCACCGCTACCAGGCAGCTCCTACGAGCAGTACTTC. This codes for CASSPPLPGSSYEQYF. Complete variable domain (other parts from reference TRBV18 and TRBJ2-7): NAGVMQNPRHLVRRRGQEARLRCSPMKGHSHVYWYRQLPEEGLKFMVYLQKENIIDESGMPKERFSAEFPKEGPSILRIQQVVRGDSAAYFCASSPPLPGSSYEQYFGPGTRLTVT.

The chain uses TRBV4-1 and TRBJ2-2; D unresolved. The CDR3 loop spans 18 amino acids. Germline lookup yields CDR1 MGHRA and CDR2 YSYEKL. V was pared by 4 bases and J by 1 base, with 19 bases between. CDR3 coding DNA: TGCGCCAGCAGCCTAAGGACCCCAGTCCTAGGGAACACCGGGGAGCTGTTTTTT. It is translated as CASSLRTPVLGNTGELFF.

V usage is TRBV7-2 and J usage is TRBJ1-5, with D maybe TRBD1 (6 bases). The CDR3 sequence is 15 residues long. The germline V and J ends were trimmed by 4 bases and 0 bases, with 10 bases remaining between them. Germline-derived CDR1 and CDR2 are SGHTA and FQGNSA. CDR3 coding DNA: TGTGCCAGCAGCTCCGGACAGAGTAGCAATCAGCCCCAGCATTTT. Translated, it gives CASSSGQSSNQPQHF.

This chain joins TRBV29-1 and TRBJ2-3; D might be TRBD2 (6 bases). CDR1 is SQVTM and CDR2 is ANQGSEA in the germline V gene. This CDR3 has 15 residues. V gave up 3 bases and J gave up 3 bases, with 16 bases separating them. The CDR3 coding sequence is TGCAGCGTTGAGGGGGGAGAAGGGAGAACAGATACGCAGTATTTT. Its protein is CSVEGGEGRTDTQYF.

The rearrangement links TRBV6-5 to TRBJ2-1; 7 bases align to TRBD2. This CDR3 region has 11 residues. V gave up 8 bases and J gave up 8 bases; unmatched junction bases: 3. CDR1 is MNHEY, CDR2 SVGAGI, per germline. The CDR3 DNA is TGTGCCAGCGGGAGGGGCTATGAGCAGTTCTTC. Its translation: CASGRGYEQFF.

This clone was seen more than once but under ten times. The chain has TRBV7-6 and TRBJ1-1; D not certain. Trimming pared 2 bases from V and 1 base from J, leaving 5 bases between. The CDR3 spans 13 residues. Germline V gene sequence: CDR1 SGHVS, CDR2 FNYEAQ. CDR3: CASSLNKNTEAFF. The CDR3 region has the DNA TGTGCCAGCAGCTTAAACAAGAACACTGAAGCTTTCTTT.

The V gene is TRBV6-5, the J gene TRBJ2-1; D uncertain. Germline V gene data show CDR1 as MNHEY and CDR2 as SVGAGI. Trimming stripped 0 bases from V and 7 bases from J, with 13 bases between. The CDR3 sequence is 15 residues long. The CDR3 spells CASSYSLAVTNEQFF. The CDR3 region has the DNA TGTGCCAGCAGTTACTCCTTGGCAGTCACAAATGAGCAGTTCTTC.

The count of this clone is one. This sequence joins TRBV28 and TRBJ2-7; D is unresolved. Trimming removed 3 bases at V and 6 bases at J, with 15 bases between. The length of the CDR3 is 14 residues. Germline lookup yields CDR1 MDHEN and CDR2 SYDVKM. The DNA of the CDR3 is TGTGCCAGCAGTTTCTCTGGGCCGGGTGGCGAGCAGTACTTC. Its translation is CASSFSGPGGEQYF.

The chain combines TRBV2 with TRBJ2-1; possible D gene TRBD1, 6 bases. V was clipped by 11 bases and J by 0 bases, with 11 bases between them. CDR3 size: 13 residues. The germline V gene has CDR1 SNHLY and CDR2 FYNNEI. The CDR3 coding sequence is TGTGCCGGAACAGGGAGCTCCTACAATGAGCAGTTCTTC. Protein: CAGTGSSYNEQFF.

V gene TRBV27 combines with J gene TRBJ1-4; D remains ambiguous. Trimming removed 4 bases at V and 6 bases at J, with 12 bases between. Germline V gene lookup returns CDR1 MNHEY and CDR2 SMNVEV (reference sequence). The CDR3 contains 14 residues. As DNA, the CDR3 is TGTGCCAGCAGTTCCCTGGACGGCGATGAAAAACTGTTTTTT. Protein sequence: CASSSLDGDEKLFF.

The V call is TRBV18, the J call TRBJ1-1; 7 nucleotides match TRBD1. The CDR3 has 14 residues. V shed 3 bases and J 4 bases; nucleotides not matched to a gene: 5. Germline CDR1 is KGHSH and CDR2 is LQKENI. For the CDR3, the DNA is TGTGCCAGCTCACCCCTGACAGGGACCACTGAAGCTTTCTTT. Translating gives CASSPLTGTTEAFF.

J is TRBJ2-3 and V is TRBV18, with TRBD2 identical over 9 bases. V was clipped by 5 bases and J by 7 bases; unmatched bases: 10. This CDR3 has 15 residues. Germline CDR1 KGHSH, CDR2 LQKENI. The CDR3 loop reads CASSEEGLAGNTQYF. The CDR3 region has the DNA TGTGCCAGCTCAGAGGAGGGGCTAGCGGGAAATACGCAGTATTTT.

This sequence joins TRBV6-5 and TRBJ1-1, with D tentatively TRBD1 (5 bases). The V end was cut by 6 bases, the J end by 8 bases, with 19 bases between. CDR1 is MNHEY, CDR2 SVGAGI, per germline. The CDR3 is 14 residues long. This CDR3 reads CASRPGPLASEAFF. In DNA, the CDR3 is TGTGCCAGCAGACCGGGACCCTTGGCCTCCGAAGCTTTCTTT.

The chain recombines TRBV11-1 with TRBJ1-1; a possible D gene is TRBD1 (6 bases). V was pared by 5 bases and J by 6 bases, with 10 bases between. Germline V gives CDR1 SGHAT, CDR2 FQDESV (reference sequence). This CDR3 spans 12 amino acids. CDR3 nucleotides: TGTGCCAGCAGCACTAACAGGGCTGAAGCTTTCTTT. It yields the protein CASSTNRAEAFF.

This clone has just one count. The rearrangement uses TRBV6-6 and TRBJ1-1, with unresolved D. V was clipped by 5 bases and J by 1 base, with 11 bases between them. Per the germline V gene, CDR1 is MNHNY and CDR2 is SVGAGI (reference sequence). The CDR3 length is 14 residues. The CDR3 coding sequence is TGTGCCAGCAGTCCCGTTCGGGGGAACACTGAAGCTTTCTTT. This codes for CASSPVRGNTEAFF.

A note on this clone: Other DNA sequences in this specimen translate into the identical CDR3. The genes are TRBV7-9 and TRBJ2-1, with 14 bases fitting TRBD2. The CDR3 has 15 residues. Germline lookup yields CDR1 SEHNR and CDR2 FQNEAQ (reference sequence). Trimming took 4 bases from V and 7 from J; bases not matched to a gene: 3. CDR3 protein: CASSSTSGRVNEQFF. The DNA of the CDR3 is TGTGCCAGCAGCTCGACTAGCGGGAGGGTTAATGAGCAGTTCTTC.

A word on this clone: Different DNA sequences within this sample yield the same CDR3. The V and J genes are TRBV9 and TRBJ2-3, with TRBD2 identical over 11 bases. V was pared by 0 bases and J by 2 bases, with 2 bases of the junction left unmatched. The CDR3 has 16 residues. Germline V CDR1 and CDR2: SGDLS, YYNGEE. The CDR3 DNA is TGTGCCAGCAGCGTAGTAGCGGGAGGGCCCACAGATACGCAGTATTTT. It encodes CASSVVAGGPTDTQYF.

As concerns this clone: The identical CDR3 is also encoded by other nucleotide sequences in the sample. V is TRBV7-8 and J is TRBJ1-5, with D uncertain. V was cut by 5 bases and J by 0 bases, with 5 bases left in between. CDR3 length: 13 amino acids. From germline, CDR1 is SGHVS and CDR2 FQNEAQ. Here the CDR3 DNA reads TGTGCCAGCAGCAGTTATAGCAATCAGCCCCAGCATTTT. It translates to CASSSYSNQPQHF.